One TCR beta chain is described in this entry. Its antigen is unknown. The sample is drawn from a study of early stage breast cancer tumors. At the level of the study: Invasive lobular carcinomas made up about 35% of the 12 ER+/PR+/HER2- tumors.

V was shortened by 3 bases and J by 0 bases, with 9 bases between the two germline ends. CDR1 is SGHAT and CDR2 is FQNNGV in the germline V gene. This CDR3 is built from 15 residues. Notes on the study in general: Compared with adjacent normal breast, tumors showed around 2.5-fold denser, more clonal T cells. Enriched TCRB sequences shared across patients were mostly commonly generated sequences.

Blood replicates held 0.5 ug DNA, tumor or normal breast roughly 1.5 ug, two each. Sequenced by immunoSEQ multiplex PCR; TCRdb stores in-frame clones only, minus some. The sample holds around 3,300 clones, 64% seen once. The receptor's source is a person aged 40-50 years with breast cancer. V is TRBV11-2 and J is TRBJ2-1; D unclear. Sequenced input: breast tumor tissue. This CDR3 is CASSFGGASYNEQFF. CDR3 sequence (DNA): TGTGCCAGCAGCTTTGGTGGAGCCTCCTACAATGAGCAGTTCTTC.